A single sample gave rise to the 10 T cell receptor beta chains below, sequenced in a study of regulatory T cells in long-lasting Graves disease. Building of the TCR beta libraries involved iRepertoire HTBI primers and Arm-PCR of CDR3 regions. TCRdb ran MiXCR on the multiplex PCR reads and lists one entry per CDR3 protein. The sample lists hundreds of thousands of distinct CDR3 sequences; 16% were seen once. Time point noted: newly diagnosed GD, antithyroid drugs for less than 3 months. RNA from PBMCs was the source of the TCR library. The sample was also reused in another study, on T cells in Graves' hyperthyroidism and ophthalmopathy.

Source: peripheral blood mononuclear cells (PBMCs), taken at new diagnosis, from a patient treated with antithyroid drugs. The receptors were sampled from a woman aged 30 to 39 with Graves disease.

In this sample, this clonotype turned up many times. CDR3 nucleotides: TGTGCCAGCAGTTTGTTAGGGGTTAAGGAGACCCAGTACTTC. Protein product: CASSLLGVKETQYF. The genes are TRBV28 and TRBJ2-5; possibly TRBD1 for D (5 bases). CDR1 and CDR2 from the germline V gene are MDHEN and SYDVKM. The CDR3 covers 14 residues. V was pared by 3 bases and J by 5 bases, with 13 bases between. Full variable domain (rest looked up from reference TRBV28 and TRBJ2-5): DVKVTQSSRYLVKRTGEKVFLECVQDMDHENMFWYRQDPGLGLRLIYFSYDVKMKEKGDIPEGYSVSREKKERFSLILESASTNQTSMYLCASSLLGVKETQYFGPGTRLLVL.

This chain uses TRBV28 with TRBJ2-7; D perhaps matches TRBD1 (6 bases). The CDR3 runs to 14 residues. Germline CDR1 and CDR2: MDHEN and SYDVKM. V gave up 2 bases and J gave up 7 bases, with 15 bases separating them. CDR3 DNA sequence: TGTGCCAGCAGTTTAGTGGCGAGGCAGGGGGAGCAGTACTTC. It is translated as CASSLVARQGEQYF.

The J gene is TRBJ2-1, the V gene TRBV2; 8 bases line up with TRBD2. V was clipped by 0 bases and J by 7 bases; unmatched bases: 11. This CDR3 spans 17 amino acids. Germline V gives CDR1 SNHLY, CDR2 FYNNEI. CDR3 sequence reads: CASSEASVAGGKNEQFF. The CDR3, as DNA: TGTGCCAGCAGTGAAGCGTCTGTCGCGGGAGGTAAAAATGAGCAGTTCTTC.

This clonotype was observed a handful of times. The V call is TRBV30, the J call TRBJ2-7; D uncertain. This CDR3 has 12 residues. Trimming took off 4 bases at V and 2 bases at J, with 9 bases between the two ends. Germline values: CDR1 GTSNPN, CDR2 SVGIG (reference sequence). CDR3 sequence reads: CAWNFQAYEQYF. CDR3 coding DNA: TGTGCCTGGAATTTCCAAGCCTACGAGCAGTACTTC.

Many counts were recorded for this clonotype. The gene calls are TRBV24-1 and TRBJ1-1; TRBD1 aligns across 8 bases. The germline V gene has CDR1 KGHDR and CDR2 SFDVKD. CDR3 length: 14 amino acids. Trimming at V came to 4 bases and at J to 10 bases, leaving 10 bases not matched to a gene. The CDR3 protein is CATSDLDRVLSAFF. In DNA, the CDR3 is TGTGCCACCAGTGACCTGGACAGGGTCCTCTCAGCTTTCTTT.

On this clonotype: One base away lies a much larger clone, so this may be a sequencing read error. This CDR3 reads CANSLDGRSTEAFF. The CDR3 DNA reads as TGTGCCAACAGCTTGGACGGAAGGAGCACTGAAGCTTTCTTT. J is TRBJ2-3 and V is TRBV5-1; the D is unclear. The end of the DNA aligns better with TRBJ1-1, so the J call may be wrong. The CDR3 runs to 14 residues. The germline gives CDR1 SGHRS, CDR2 YFSETQ.

The CDR3: CASNGPTGNTIYF. The CDR3 DNA sequence: TGTGCCAGCAACGGGCCCACTGGAAACACCATATATTTT. The chain links TRBV7-9 to TRBJ1-3; D is unresolved. Germline-derived CDR1 and CDR2 are SEHNR and FQNEAQ (reference sequence). Trimming removed 7 bases from V and 2 bases from J, with 9 bases in between. The CDR3 runs 13 residues.

In this sample, this clonotype turned up once. The chain carries TRBV5-4 and TRBJ1-5, with D tentatively TRBD1 (6 bases). Germline V gene data show CDR1 as SGHNT and CDR2 as YYREEE (reference sequence). Trimming left V 2 bases short and J 2 bases short, with 14 bases between. The CDR3 loop spans 16 amino acids. CDR3 nucleotide sequence: TGTGCCAGCAGCTTAAGGGGGAACGGCCGCAATCAGCCCCAGCATTTT. Protein product: CASSLRGNGRNQPQHF.

The genes are TRBV19 and TRBJ1-1; a possible D gene is TRBD1 (6 bases). The germline V gene has CDR1 LNHDA and CDR2 SQIVND (reference sequence). The V gene lost 4 bases and the J gene lost 0 bases, with 9 bases spanning the gap. This CDR3 is 14 amino acids long. CDR3 bases: TGTGCCAGTAGTACCGGACAGATGAACACTGAAGCTTTCTTT. This translates into CASSTGQMNTEAFF.

The rearrangement joins TRBV29-1 to TRBJ1-1, with 9 bases matching TRBD1. V shed 7 bases and J 10 bases; nucleotides not matched to a gene: 13. The CDR3 sequence is 13 residues long. Germline values: CDR1 SQVTM, CDR2 ANQGSEA. The CDR3 region has the DNA TGCAGCGGGGGACAGGGCCGGGGTCGAGGAGCTTTCTTT. Amino acid sequence: CSGGQGRGRGAFF.